This T cell receptor beta chain originates from a study of blood T cell repertoires in COVID-19. As processed by the authors: Reference gene primer amplification in the assay estimated nucleated cell counts. Sequenced by immunoSEQ multiplex PCR; TCRdb stores in-frame clones only, minus some. V and J calls and clone size follow that table, whereas D and trimming were derived from the DNA. The data show some 400,000 clones, with more than 80% seen just once and 1% to 1.3% held by the top ten. Material for sequencing was PBMCs or T cells enriched from blood (not recorded which). This receptor was taken from a man younger than 45 who had recovered from COVID-19.

In DNA form, the CDR3 reads TGTGCCAGCAGCTTTCTTAGCTTCGGGACTCGGCAAGAGACCCAGTACTTC. This sequence encodes CASSFLSFGTRQETQYF. This chain joins TRBV5-6 and TRBJ2-5; tentatively, D is TRBD2 (6 bases). The germline CDR1 and CDR2 sequences are SGHDT and YYEEEE. The CDR3 extends over 17 amino acids. The V gene lost 2 bases and the J gene lost 2 bases, with 19 bases spanning the gap.